The 30 T cell receptor beta chains presented below share a single source sample, sequenced in a study of blood T cell repertoires in COVID-19. The table came from immunoSEQ multiplex PCR; TCRdb's copy has only in-frame clones and leaves some out. This sample has around 65,000 clones; approximately 91% occur once, and the top ten carry less than 2%. Sequences were obtained from peripheral blood. The source of these receptors is a human donor in a cohort sampled during active COVID-19.

V is TRBV18 and J is TRBJ1-3, with D unclear. Trimming shortened V by 3 bases and J by 4 bases, and 16 bases separated the two germline ends. The CDR3 runs to 16 residues. Germline V gene lookup returns CDR1 KGHSH and CDR2 LQKENI. The CDR3 DNA sequence: TGTGCCAGCTCACCGGGAGCACCGGCGGCAGGAAACACCATATATTTT. It translates to CASSPGAPAAGNTIYF.

This chain uses TRBV29-1 with TRBJ2-1; possible D gene TRBD1, 5 bases. Germline V gene sequence: CDR1 SQVTM, CDR2 ANQGSEA. The CDR3 runs to 12 residues. V shed 3 bases and J shed 5 bases, with 8 bases lying between them. Written as DNA, the CDR3 is TGCAGCGTTGAGGGCAGGGACAATGAGCAGTTCTTC. It yields the protein CSVEGRDNEQFF.

The J gene is TRBJ2-7, the V gene TRBV28; D perhaps matches TRBD2 (5 bases). CDR3 length equals 15 residues. Germline loops: CDR1 MDHEN, CDR2 SYDVKM. V lost 6 bases, J lost 0 bases, and 15 bases lay in between. The CDR3 sequence: CASSLLGASSYEQYF. CDR3 DNA sequence: TGTGCCAGCAGCCTCCTGGGAGCGAGCTCCTACGAGCAGTACTTC.

This chain joins TRBV21-1 and TRBJ2-2; TRBD1 was called by the table and not checked on the DNA. TRBV21-1 is described as a pseudogene. This CDR3 has 17 residues. CDR3 sequence reads: CASSDGTGLSGDGELFF. CDR3 DNA sequence: TGTGCCAGCAGTGACGGGACAGGGCTGAGTGGAGACGGGGAGCTGTTTTTT.

The V call is TRBV4-3, the J call TRBJ1-2; no clear D gene. The length of the CDR3 is 13 residues. CDR1 is LGHNA, CDR2 YSLEER, per germline. Trimming removed 1 base at V and 2 bases at J, with 5 bases between. The CDR3 nucleotides read TGCGCCAGCAGCCAAGCACGGAACTATGGCTACACCTTC. Its translation: CASSQARNYGYTF.

J is TRBJ2-3 and V is TRBV11-3; the D gene is possibly TRBD2 (5 bases). This CDR3 is 15 amino acids long. CDR1 is SGHNT and CDR2 is YENEEA in the germline V gene. The ends were cut back, 5 bases at V and 3 bases at J, with 15 bases in the middle. The CDR3 nucleotides read TGTGCCAGCAGCCCCCGCGGAGGTCCTACAGATACGCAGTATTTT. Translated: CASSPRGGPTDTQYF.

The chain is built from TRBV9 and TRBJ1-1, with TRBD1 matching over 11 bases. Germline V gene sequence: CDR1 SGDLS, CDR2 YYNGEE. The CDR3 is 15 amino acids. The V and J ends lost 3 bases and 6 bases, in that order; junction bases with no gene match: 7. The CDR3 loop reads CASSASSGQGAEAFF. In nucleotides, the CDR3 is TGTGCCAGCAGCGCATCCTCGGGACAGGGGGCTGAAGCTTTCTTT.

This clone appeared a single time. V is TRBV7-9 and J is TRBJ1-4; TRBD1 might be the D (6 bases). V shed 5 bases and J shed 0 bases, with 10 bases lying between them. The CDR3 extends over 15 amino acids. CDR1 SEHNR and CDR2 FQNEAQ come from the germline V gene (reference sequence). CDR3 sequence: CASSLRQATNEKLFF. Written as DNA, the CDR3 is TGTGCCAGCAGCCTCAGACAGGCAACTAATGAAAAACTGTTTTTT.

The rearrangement links TRBV6-5 to TRBJ2-1; 9 bases are a match to TRBD2. J was trimmed by 8 bases and V by 6 bases; bases with no gene match: 11. The germline CDR1 and CDR2 sequences are MNHEY and SVGAGI. The length of the CDR3 is 15 residues. The CDR3 reads CASREAGGARDEQFF. The CDR3, as DNA: TGTGCCAGCAGGGAGGCGGGAGGGGCCCGCGATGAGCAGTTCTTC.

The V call is TRBV6-2 or TRBV6-3, the J call TRBJ1-2; D may be TRBD1 (5 bases). The V gene lost 0 bases and the J gene lost 6 bases, with 8 bases spanning the gap. The germline gives CDR1 MNHEY, CDR2 SVGEGT. This CDR3 spans 13 amino acids. The DNA for the CDR3 is TGTGCCAGCAGTTACTCAGGGGCGGATGGCTACACCTTC. Translation gives CASSYSGADGYTF.

This chain links TRBV6-1 with TRBJ1-5, with 7 positions matching TRBD1. Germline lookup yields CDR1 MNHNS and CDR2 SASEGT. The CDR3 is 15 amino acids. Germline trimming cut 2 bases from V and 6 bases from J; bases unmatched to any gene: 7. The CDR3 DNA follows: TGTGCCAGCAGTGAATATCAGGGGGGAGGTCAGCCCCAGCATTTT. Amino acids: CASSEYQGGGQPQHF.

The chain recombines TRBV4-2 with TRBJ2-2; a weak D match, TRBD1 (5 bases). The CDR3 spans 18 residues. Germline loops: CDR1 LGHNA, CDR2 YNFKEQ. Trimming removed 0 bases at V and 4 bases at J, with 18 bases between. The CDR3 DNA is TGTGCCAGCAGCCAAGATTCATATAGGGGCCCTGGCACCGGGGAGCTGTTTTTT. This codes for CASSQDSYRGPGTGELFF.

V gene TRBV6-5 combines with J gene TRBJ2-1, with D hard to call. CDR3 length: 15 amino acids. V lost 0 bases and J 8 bases, leaving 14 bases between the germline ends. Germline CDR1 is MNHEY and CDR2 is SVGAGI. CDR3 bases: TGTGCCAGCAGTTACTCCCGTGCTAGTTTGCATGAGCAGTTCTTC. Encoded protein: CASSYSRASLHEQFF.

This clone occurred once. This chain uses TRBV4-2 with TRBJ1-4; D gene uncertain. Trimming removed 0 bases from V and 4 bases from J, with 12 bases in between. This CDR3 region has 16 residues. Looked up from germline, CDR1 is LGHNA and CDR2 is YNFKEQ. CDR3 in DNA: TGTGCCAGCAGCCAAGATAAAGGAGGCGTTAATGAAAAACTGTTTTTT. The encoded protein is CASSQDKGGVNEKLFF.

The rearrangement joins TRBV12-2 to TRBJ1-1. TRBV12-2 is noted as a pseudogene. The CDR3 sequence is 20 residues long. CDR3 amino acids: CASRLAVWLKESRGNTEAFF. In nucleotides, the CDR3 is TGTGCAAGTCGCTTAGCCGTTTGGTTGAAGGAGAGTCGAGGGAACACTGAAGCTTTCTTT.

V gene TRBV9 combines with J gene TRBJ2-7; 7 bases align to TRBD1. Trimming removed 0 bases from V and 7 bases from J; junction bases left unmatched: 10. Germline V gives CDR1 SGDLS, CDR2 YYNGEE. CDR3 length: 15 residues. The CDR3 loop is CASSVEPGTEGEQYF. Written as DNA, the CDR3 is TGTGCCAGCAGCGTAGAGCCCGGGACAGAGGGGGAGCAGTACTTC. The full variable domain, its missing parts supplied by reference TRBV9 and TRBJ2-7, is DSGVTQTPKHLITATGQRVTLRCSPRSGDLSVYWYQQSLDQGLQFLIQYYNGEERAKGNILERFSAQQFPDLHSELNLSSLELGDSALYFCASSVEPGTEGEQYFGPGTRLTVT.

The chain employs TRBV7-2 and TRBJ1-5; D not certain. Between the trimmed V and J ends, which lost 0 bases and 6 bases, there was a span of 6 bases. Per the germline V gene, CDR1 is SGHTA and CDR2 is FQGNSA. CDR3 length equals 13 residues. This CDR3 reads CASSLAAFQPQHF. CDR3 sequence (DNA): TGTGCCAGCAGCTTAGCTGCGTTTCAGCCCCAGCATTTT.

The chain has TRBV19 and TRBJ2-1; TRBD2 might be the D (6 bases). The CDR3 is made up of 20 amino acids. Germline V CDR1 and CDR2: LNHDA, SQIVND (reference sequence). V was pared by 7 bases and J by 2 bases, with 30 bases between. CDR3 region: CASTPVLGGGGSGAYNEQFF. The CDR3 DNA is TGTGCCAGTACCCCGGTGTTGGGGGGTGGGGGTAGCGGAGCCTACAATGAGCAGTTCTTC.

The rearrangement joins TRBV18 to TRBJ2-2; D gene uncertain. The CDR3 contains 14 residues. V was shortened by 0 bases and J by 6 bases, with 8 bases between the two germline ends. The germline CDR1 and CDR2 sequences are KGHSH and LQKENI. CDR3 DNA: TGTGCCAGCTCACCACCCATAGCTCCCGGGGAGCTGTTTTTT. It translates to CASSPPIAPGELFF.

The table lists this clone with a count of one. The V gene is TRBV27, the J gene TRBJ2-1; D is ambiguous. Germline CDR1 MNHEY, CDR2 SMNVEV (reference sequence). The V end lost 2 bases, the J end lost 3 bases, and 14 bases lay between the germline ends. The CDR3 totals 16 residues. The CDR3 DNA is TGTGCCAGCAGTTTACTTTACCTAGACCTCTACAATGAGCAGTTCTTC. Translation gives CASSLLYLDLYNEQFF.

The chain employs TRBV4-3 and TRBJ1-3; 7 positions agree with TRBD1. The J segment lost 3 bases and the V segment lost 4 bases, leaving 9 bases of the junction unmatched. CDR1 and CDR2 (germline): LGHNA, YSLEER. CDR3 size: 16 residues. In nucleotides, the CDR3 is TGCGCCAGCAGCCTGACGACAGGGAGGAATGGAAACACCATATATTTT. Protein sequence: CASSLTTGRNGNTIYF.

The chain is built from TRBV4-2 and TRBJ2-1; 7 nucleotides agree with TRBD2. V dropped 4 bases and J dropped 4; count of bases not matched to a gene: 22. CDR3 length: 20 residues. CDR1 is LGHNA, CDR2 YNFKEQ, per germline. CDR3 sequence reads: CASSPFLHAASGIQYNEQFF. Written as DNA, the CDR3 is TGTGCCAGCAGCCCTTTTTTACACGCGGCTAGCGGAATTCAGTACAATGAGCAGTTCTTC.

The rearrangement links TRBV7-3 to TRBJ1-2; D call uncertain. This CDR3 has 13 residues. V was shortened by 4 bases and J by 7 bases, with 13 bases between the two germline ends. In germline, CDR1 is SGHTA, CDR2 FQGTGA. The CDR3 DNA sequence: TGTGCCAGCAGCTCAGAAGGAGGCAGTGGCTACACCTTC. Protein product: CASSSEGGSGYTF.

The chain carries TRBV5-5 and TRBJ2-7, with 7 bases aligning to TRBD1. Germline CDR1 reads SGHKS; CDR2 reads YYEKEE (reference sequence). The length of the CDR3 is 13 residues. The J segment lost 3 bases and the V segment lost 4 bases, leaving 4 bases of the junction unmatched. Written as DNA, the CDR3 is TGTGCCAGCAGCCCACAGGGGAGCTACGAGCAGTACTTC. Its protein is CASSPQGSYEQYF.

This clone was counted a single time. The genes are TRBV19 and TRBJ2-7; tentatively, D is TRBD1 (6 bases). This CDR3 is built from 14 residues. Germline CDR1 and CDR2: LNHDA and SQIVND (reference sequence). Trimming stripped 6 bases from V and 1 base from J, with 13 bases between. The CDR3 DNA follows: TGTGCCAGTAGCCCCTCACAGGGTTCCTACGAGCAGTACTTC. Its translation: CASSPSQGSYEQYF.

J is TRBJ2-1 and V is TRBV7-9; 7 bases line up with TRBD2. Trimming at V came to 2 bases and at J to 0 bases, leaving 13 bases not matched to a gene. The CDR3 has 19 residues. Germline CDR1 is SEHNR and CDR2 is FQNEAQ (reference sequence). The CDR3 coding sequence is TGTGCCAGCAGCTTAAGGGGATCCATAGGGGACTACTCCTACAATGAGCAGTTCTTC. It is translated as CASSLRGSIGDYSYNEQFF.

The rearrangement links TRBV12-3 or TRBV12-4 to TRBJ1-2, with D possibly being TRBD1 (6 bases). V dropped 6 bases and J dropped 4 bases, with 12 bases sitting between them. This CDR3 has 13 amino acids. CDR3 DNA: TGTGCCAGCAGCACAACAGGGAGCTATGGCTACACCTTC. It specifies CASSTTGSYGYTF.

This clone was found once. The V and J genes are TRBV19 and TRBJ1-4; D perhaps matches TRBD1 (6 bases). CDR1 LNHDA and CDR2 SQIVND come from the germline V gene (reference sequence). The CDR3 covers 14 residues. Trimming shortened V by 4 bases and J by 3 bases, and 9 bases separated the two germline ends. CDR3 bases: TGTGCCAGTAGTAAACGACAGGCTAATGAAAAACTGTTTTTT. The encoded protein is CASSKRQANEKLFF.

The chain carries TRBV4-3 and TRBJ2-5, with TRBD2 as a possible D gene (5 bases). This CDR3 has 15 amino acids. The germline V and J ends were trimmed by 1 base and 5 bases, with 14 bases remaining between them. Germline assignment: CDR1 LGHNA and CDR2 YSLEER. The DNA for the CDR3 is TGCGCCAGCAGCCAAGGAGGGAGAGGAGGCGAGACCCAGTACTTC. Its translation: CASSQGGRGGETQYF.

This clone was seen only once. CDR3 DNA: TGTGCCAGCAGCCGTTTAGGGACAGGCGTTCGTAATGAAAAACTGTTTTTT. This translates into CASSRLGTGVRNEKLFF. The rearrangement joins TRBV7-2 to TRBJ1-4, with 8 nucleotides matching TRBD1. The V gene's germline CDR1 is SGHTA and CDR2 FQGNSA. V lost 5 bases to trimming and J lost 4 bases; unmatched junction nucleotides: 12. CDR3 length equals 17 residues.